The next 30 T cell receptor beta chains were all read from a single sample in a study of patients and donors after allogeneic stem cell transplantation. TCRdb re-called the RT-PCR reads through MiXCR, storing one row per CDR3 protein. The sample contains 800,000 to 1,000,000 distinct CDR3 sequences, roughly 18% of which appear only once. Sequencing was done on a sample of blood, either unsorted or a sorted T cell fraction (not recorded which). These receptors all come from a human donor who was either an allogeneic HSCT recipient or a stem cell or donor lymphocyte infusion donor (not recorded which). It is not recorded whose cells these are; they may come from a transplant donor.

The J gene is TRBJ1-2, the V gene TRBV6-1, with D tentatively TRBD1 (5 bases). Germline V gives CDR1 MNHNS, CDR2 SASEGT. V was cut by 10 bases and J by 5 bases, with 17 bases left in between. This CDR3 is built from 13 residues. The CDR3 DNA sequence: TGTGCCACAGGGTTAGGGATGAGGTATGGCTACACCTTC. Its protein product is CATGLGMRYGYTF.

The genes are TRBV7-2 and TRBJ2-5, with a possible D match to TRBD2 (5 bases). CDR1 and CDR2 (germline): SGHTA, FQGNSA. Trimming cost V 5 bases and J 7 bases, with 14 bases left between them. There are 13 residues in the CDR3. The CDR3 DNA is TGTGCCAGCAGCCCTAGTGGGAGCAGGACCCAGTACTTC. Amino acids: CASSPSGSRTQYF. The full variable domain, its missing parts supplied by reference TRBV7-2 and TRBJ2-5, is GAGVSQSPSNKVTEKGKDVELRCDPISGHTALYWYRQSLGQGLEFLIYFQGNSAPDKSGLPSDRFSAERTGGSVSTLTIQRTQQEDSAVYLCASSPSGSRTQYFGPGTRLLVL.

J is TRBJ2-7 and V is TRBV27, with D unclear. The CDR3 has 13 residues. Trimming took 3 bases from V and 5 from J, leaving 11 bases between them. The V gene's germline CDR1 is MNHEY and CDR2 SMNVEV (reference sequence). CDR3 amino acids: CASSFGPSNEQYF. The CDR3 DNA follows: TGTGCCAGCAGTTTCGGTCCCTCGAACGAGCAGTACTTC.

The gene calls are TRBV7-6 and TRBJ2-1; D is ambiguous. Trimming took 2 bases from V and 7 from J, leaving 12 bases between them. Germline V gives CDR1 SGHVS, CDR2 FNYEAQ. The CDR3 extends over 14 amino acids. The CDR3 DNA sequence: TGTGCCAGCAGCTTATTAGGCGTCGAGAATGAGCAGTTCTTC. Translation gives CASSLLGVENEQFF.

The chain recombines TRBV4-2 with TRBJ2-3, with a possible D match to TRBD2 (7 bases). CDR1 is LGHNA and CDR2 is YNFKEQ in the germline V gene. Trimming stripped 4 bases from V and 4 bases from J, with 21 bases between. The CDR3 is 17 residues long. In DNA form, the CDR3 reads TGTGCCAGCAGCCTTTTGTCCCCGGGGGGCCAGTCAGATACGCAGTATTTT. Translated: CASSLLSPGGQSDTQYF.

The V call is TRBV11-3, the J call TRBJ2-6, with D unclear. This CDR3 comprises 15 residues. CDR1 and CDR2 from the germline V gene are SGHNT and YENEEA. V lost 1 base to trimming and J lost 1 base, with 5 bases between them. The CDR3 loop is CASSLGVSGANVLTF. Written as DNA, the CDR3 is TGTGCCAGCAGCTTAGGAGTATCTGGGGCCAACGTCCTGACTTTC.

Ten or more counts support this clonotype. The rearrangement links TRBV29-1 to TRBJ2-1; 11 bases agree with TRBD1. The V gene end was trimmed by 3 bases and the J gene end by 8 bases; junction bases not matched to a gene: 6. CDR3 size: 14 residues. Germline V gene sequence: CDR1 SQVTM, CDR2 ANQGSEA. The CDR3: CSVEWDRGLDEQFF. The CDR3 nucleotides read TGCAGCGTTGAGTGGGACAGGGGGTTGGATGAGCAGTTCTTC.

There are many counts of this clonotype. The V gene is TRBV12-3 or TRBV12-4, the J gene TRBJ2-5; D might be TRBD1 (6 bases). Trimming took off 3 bases at V and 4 bases at J, with 12 bases between the two ends. This CDR3 spans 14 amino acids. CDR3 residues: CASSFGQGIETQYF. CDR3 in DNA: TGTGCCAGCAGTTTCGGGCAGGGGATAGAGACCCAGTACTTC.

The V gene is TRBV9, the J gene TRBJ2-3; D may match TRBD1 or TRBD2 (6 bases each). CDR3 length: 15 amino acids. V was pared by 0 bases and J by 2 bases, with 10 bases between. CDR1 and CDR2 (germline): SGDLS, YYNGEE. CDR3: CASSVEGGNTDTQYF. The DNA for the CDR3 is TGTGCCAGCAGCGTAGAGGGGGGCAACACAGATACGCAGTATTTT.

The chain is built from TRBV6-1 and TRBJ1-5, with 8 nucleotides matching TRBD1. The CDR3 has 16 amino acids. V trimming: 6 bases; J trimming: 2 bases; junction bases outside the gene matches: 9. Germline V CDR1 and CDR2: MNHNS, SASEGT. The DNA of the CDR3 is TGTGCCAGCAGAAACGACCAGGGGGCTCGCAATCAGCCCCAGCATTTT. Translating gives CASRNDQGARNQPQHF.

The chain is built from TRBV5-1 and TRBJ2-1; 10 bases are a match to TRBD2. The CDR3 has 15 residues. CDR1 and CDR2 from the germline V gene are SGHRS and YFSETQ. V lost 7 bases, J lost 0 bases, and 4 bases stayed unmatched. CDR3 in DNA: TGCGCCAGCGGCCCTAGCGGGAGCTCCTACAATGAGCAGTTCTTC. Its translation: CASGPSGSSYNEQFF.

There are a few counts of this clonotype. The rearrangement links TRBV9 to TRBJ2-1; TRBD2 matches 14 bases. The J segment lost 9 bases and the V segment lost 2 bases, leaving 4 bases of the junction unmatched. Germline values: CDR1 SGDLS, CDR2 YYNGEE. This CDR3 contains 15 residues. CDR3 coding DNA: TGTGCCAGCAGCGTGACTAGCGGGAGGGCCGGTGAGCAGTTCTTC. It specifies CASSVTSGRAGEQFF. The whole variable domain, remainder taken from reference TRBV9 and TRBJ2-1, is DSGVTQTPKHLITATGQRVTLRCSPRSGDLSVYWYQQSLDQGLQFLIQYYNGEERAKGNILERFSAQQFPDLHSELNLSSLELGDSALYFCASSVTSGRAGEQFFGPGTRLTVL.

This chain uses TRBV2 with TRBJ1-2; a weak D match, TRBD1 (5 bases). This CDR3 is 15 amino acids long. Germline V CDR1 and CDR2: SNHLY, FYNNEI. Between the trimmed V and J ends, which lost 5 bases and 4 bases, there was a span of 17 bases. CDR3 sequence: CASSRRDPRGYGYTF. The CDR3 DNA reads TGTGCCAGCAGTCGCCGGGACCCACGGGGCTATGGCTACACCTTC.

The table lists this clonotype with a few counts. The rearrangement joins TRBV18 to TRBJ2-1; 14 nucleotides align to TRBD2. This CDR3 has 16 residues. With 3 bases clipped from V and 6 bases from J, the junction kept 4 bases outside the gene matches. The germline CDR1 and CDR2 sequences are KGHSH and LQKENI. CDR3 sequence (DNA): TGTGCCAGCTCACCCCGACTAGCGGGAGGGCCCAATGAGCAGTTCTTC. It encodes CASSPRLAGGPNEQFF.

A few counts support this clonotype. The J gene is TRBJ2-3, the V gene TRBV11-2; TRBD2 matches 10 bases. V was clipped by 1 base and J by 0 bases; unmatched bases: 7. Germline-derived CDR1 and CDR2 are SGHAT and FQNNGV. The CDR3 length is 18 residues. CDR3: CASSLGLAGVPSTDTQYF. The CDR3 nucleotides are TGTGCCAGCAGCTTAGGCCTAGCGGGGGTCCCTAGCACAGATACGCAGTATTTT.

This clonotype was seen at least ten times. The chain links TRBV7-9 to TRBJ2-2; 7 positions agree with TRBD2. This CDR3 has 15 amino acids. Germline V CDR1 and CDR2: SEHNR, FQNEAQ (reference sequence). V shed 6 bases and J 0 bases; nucleotides not matched to a gene: 4. The CDR3 sequence: CASRGGTANTGELFF. CDR3 sequence (DNA): TGTGCCAGCAGGGGGGGGACGGCGAACACCGGGGAGCTGTTTTTT. The full variable domain, rest sourced from reference TRBV7-9 and TRBJ2-2, is DTGVSQNPRHKITKRGQNVTFRCDPISEHNRLYWYRQTLGQGPEFLTYFQNEAQLEKSRLLSDRFSAERPKGSFSTLEIQRTEQGDSAMYLCASRGGTANTGELFFGEGSRLTVL.

Many counts were recorded for this clonotype. The chain uses TRBV9 and TRBJ1-3, with no clear D. From germline, CDR1 is SGDLS and CDR2 YYNGEE. This CDR3 is 13 amino acids long. Trimming shortened V by 0 bases and J by 7 bases, and 8 bases separated the two germline ends. Here the CDR3 reads CASSVGLGNTIYF. The CDR3 DNA reads as TGTGCCAGCAGCGTAGGCCTCGGGAACACCATATATTTT.

CDR3 sequence: CASTLGSSSGVHEQFF. In DNA, the CDR3 is TGTGCCAGCACCCTAGGGAGCTCATCAGGGGTCCATGAGCAGTTCTTC. The rearrangement uses TRBV7-9 and TRBJ2-1, with D possibly matching TRBD1 (6 bases). The germline V gene has CDR1 SEHNR and CDR2 FQNEAQ (reference sequence). This CDR3 is 16 amino acids long. Deletions cut 7 bases from V and 8 bases from J, with 24 bases between.

Only a few counts were recorded for this clonotype. The chain links TRBV18 to TRBJ2-5; 7 nucleotides line up with TRBD2. V dropped 0 bases and J dropped 5; count of bases not matched to a gene: 3. This CDR3 is 14 amino acids long. Germline assignment: CDR1 KGHSH and CDR2 LQKENI. DNA for the CDR3: TGTGCCAGCTCACCACCGACTAGCCGTGAGACCCAGTACTTC. Its translation is CASSPPTSRETQYF.

This rearrangement joins TRBV11-2 to TRBJ2-5, with D uncertain. Germline CDR1 and CDR2: SGHAT and FQNNGV. This CDR3 is 16 amino acids long. Trimming removed 5 bases from V and 5 bases from J, with 21 bases in between. The CDR3 reads CASSQNGPSSRETQYF. The CDR3 DNA reads TGTGCCAGCAGCCAGAACGGGCCGTCTTCTCGGGAGACCCAGTACTTC. Full variable domain (outside the CDR3, taken from reference TRBV11-2 and TRBJ2-5): EAGVAQSPRYKIIEKRQSVAFWCNPISGHATLYWYQQILGQGPKLLIQFQNNGVVDDSQLPKDRFSAERLKGVDSTLKIQPAKLEDSAVYLCASSQNGPSSRETQYFGPGTRLLVL.

The gene calls are TRBV7-9 and TRBJ2-1; D might be TRBD2 (5 bases). The germline V gene has CDR1 SEHNR and CDR2 FQNEAQ (reference sequence). V was pared by 3 bases and J by 5 bases, with 8 bases between. CDR3 length: 13 amino acids. DNA of the CDR3: TGTGCCAGCAGCTTTCGGACTCACAATGAGCAGTTCTTC. This encodes CASSFRTHNEQFF.

The V and J genes are TRBV20-1 and TRBJ2-7; TRBD2 might be the D (5 bases). Germline values: CDR1 DFQATT, CDR2 SNEGSKA (reference sequence). The V and J ends lost 2 bases and 2 bases respectively, with 13 bases between them. The CDR3 has 14 amino acids. The CDR3, as DNA: TGCAGTGCTAGACCTGCGGACTTAGCCTACGAGCAGTACTTC. Its translation: CSARPADLAYEQYF.

V is TRBV9 and J is TRBJ1-6; D gene ambiguous. From germline, CDR1 is SGDLS and CDR2 YYNGEE. Trimming stripped 3 bases from V and 5 bases from J, with 15 bases between. This CDR3 spans 16 amino acids. DNA of the CDR3: TGTGCCAGCAGCGCTGACTTACGACAAAATAATTCACCCCTCCACTTT. It yields the protein CASSADLRQNNSPLHF.

This chain connects TRBV10-3 to TRBJ2-5, with 11 bases that match TRBD2. V trimming: 2 bases; J trimming: 5 bases; junction bases outside the gene matches: 7. Germline-derived CDR1 and CDR2 are ENHRY and SYGVKD. This CDR3 region has 16 residues. CDR3 coding DNA: TGTGCCATCAGTGAGCCTAGCGGGAGGTCTGTCGAGACCCAGTACTTC. Translated: CAISEPSGRSVETQYF.

This chain links TRBV6-1 with TRBJ2-3; 14 bases map to TRBD2. Looked up from germline, CDR1 is MNHNS and CDR2 is SASEGT. The CDR3 spans 16 residues. V lost 2 bases to trimming and J lost 6 bases; unmatched junction nucleotides: 4. CDR3 coding DNA: TGTGCCAGCAGTGAACGACTAGCGGGAGGGTACGATACGCAGTATTTT. This translates into CASSERLAGGYDTQYF.

The chain combines TRBV11-1 with TRBJ2-6; 8 bases align to TRBD1. The ends lost 7 bases at V and 0 bases at J; junction bases unmatched: 14. The CDR3 runs 19 residues. In germline, CDR1 is SGHAT, CDR2 FQDESV (reference sequence). The CDR3 sequence is CASTPRGTGSDSGANVLTF. As DNA, the CDR3 is TGTGCCAGCACCCCTAGGGGGACAGGTTCGGACTCTGGGGCCAACGTCCTGACTTTC.

The chain recombines TRBV10-3 with TRBJ1-1; 7 bases match TRBD1. Germline CDR1 is ENHRY and CDR2 is SYGVKD. This CDR3 has 17 amino acids. The ends lost 1 base at V and 4 bases at J; junction bases unmatched: 12. The CDR3 DNA follows: TGTGCCATCAGTGAGTTCATTGCCGGCTCAGGGGGCACTGAAGCTTTCTTT. This translates into CAISEFIAGSGGTEAFF.

This clonotype was seen only a few times. The chain links TRBV4-1 to TRBJ2-1; D perhaps matches TRBD2 (6 bases). The CDR3 runs 14 residues. Germline lookup yields CDR1 MGHRA and CDR2 YSYEKL. V lost 4 bases, J lost 14 bases, and 21 bases lay in between. The CDR3 sequence: CASSPHGTRAAEFF. The CDR3 DNA is TGCGCCAGCAGCCCTCATGGGACTCGTGCCGCCGAGTTCTTC.

This clonotype was detected only a few times. The V and J genes are TRBV6-1 and TRBJ2-1, with TRBD1 matching over 9 bases. Unmatched junction bases numbered 10, after V lost 6 bases and J lost 4 bases. The CDR3 consists of 16 residues. The germline CDR1 and CDR2 sequences are MNHNS and SASEGT. In DNA form, the CDR3 reads TGTGCCAGCAGACCAAACCCGGGACAGGGTTACAATGAGCAGTTCTTC. It translates to CASRPNPGQGYNEQFF.

This clonotype has a count of ten or more. This sequence joins TRBV4-3 and TRBJ1-2; D gene uncertain. The CDR3 is made up of 14 amino acids. The V and J ends lost 1 base and 4 bases respectively, with 10 bases between them. Germline loops: CDR1 LGHNA, CDR2 YSLEER. The CDR3 region is CASSQVYGPYGYTF. DNA for the CDR3: TGCGCCAGCAGCCAAGTGTACGGACCCTATGGCTACACCTTC.